A selection of T cell receptor beta chains follows, all from one sample in a study of human T cells and chemical hapten exposure. MiXCR, run by TCRdb on the RACE reads, gives a single entry per CDR3 protein. The sample carries fewer than 150,000 distinct CDR3 sequences, approximately 12% recorded once. This material consisted of whole blood, taken in connection with sensitization to the hapten diphenylcyclopropenone (DPC). The receptors were gathered from a woman between 18 and 29 years old with alopecia areata. Some clones in this sample may be carry-over from other donors' samples. CDR3s include the opening cysteine and the closing phenylalanine or tryptophan. The D gene is left open where the match is weak. A row's size may be missing; if present it is once, few, many or a size class.

CDR3,V,size,J,D
CGCSDIEAFF,TRBV29-1,-,TRBJ1-1,-
CASRNNEQFF,TRBV6-2/TRBV6-3,many,TRBJ2-1,-
CASSGQDYGYTF,TRBV3-1,few,TRBJ1-2,TRBD1
CASSLAGAANTEAFF,TRBV5-1,-,TRBJ1-1,-
CASSTLAQSTDTQYF,TRBV19,-,TRBJ2-3,TRBD2
CASGLGDTRNQPQHF,TRBV12-5,few,TRBJ1-5,-
CASSLFKGARIGNSPLHF,TRBV7-9,many,TRBJ1-6,TRBD1
CASSLSQTNSPLHF,TRBV13,few,TRBJ1-6,-
CSAIAGGLEETQYF,TRBV20-1,few,TRBJ2-5,TRBD2
CASSLVYQNNEQFF,TRBV5-1,many,TRBJ2-1,-
CASTRGTAIRYGYTF,TRBV6-2/TRBV6-3,few,TRBJ1-2,-
CASSLSSRQGLAGGLIAYNEQFF,TRBV3-2,many,TRBJ2-1,-
CASSLDRPIYEQYF,TRBV11-2,many,TRBJ2-7,-
CSVAWGEQFF,TRBV29-1,-,TRBJ2-1,-
CASSYLAGSTDTQYF,TRBV7-3,-,TRBJ2-3,TRBD2
CASSQDSSGANVLTF,TRBV3-1,-,TRBJ2-6,-
CASRRMLGIAYGYTF,TRBV6-2/TRBV6-3,many,TRBJ1-2,-
CASSLKQVGDVNTEAFF,TRBV12-3/TRBV12-4,few,TRBJ1-1,-
CASSYSRQGAAGYTF,TRBV6-6,-,TRBJ1-2,TRBD1
CASSSSDREAKNIQYF,TRBV11-2,many,TRBJ2-4,TRBD1
CSALLGSYNEQFF,TRBV20-1,-,TRBJ2-1,-
CASTAGWGANVLTF,TRBV6-5,few,TRBJ2-6,-
CASSPRAAKVRGELFF,TRBV7-3,many,TRBJ2-2,-
CASSFGLGNPYNEQFF,TRBV7-9,-,TRBJ2-1,TRBD2